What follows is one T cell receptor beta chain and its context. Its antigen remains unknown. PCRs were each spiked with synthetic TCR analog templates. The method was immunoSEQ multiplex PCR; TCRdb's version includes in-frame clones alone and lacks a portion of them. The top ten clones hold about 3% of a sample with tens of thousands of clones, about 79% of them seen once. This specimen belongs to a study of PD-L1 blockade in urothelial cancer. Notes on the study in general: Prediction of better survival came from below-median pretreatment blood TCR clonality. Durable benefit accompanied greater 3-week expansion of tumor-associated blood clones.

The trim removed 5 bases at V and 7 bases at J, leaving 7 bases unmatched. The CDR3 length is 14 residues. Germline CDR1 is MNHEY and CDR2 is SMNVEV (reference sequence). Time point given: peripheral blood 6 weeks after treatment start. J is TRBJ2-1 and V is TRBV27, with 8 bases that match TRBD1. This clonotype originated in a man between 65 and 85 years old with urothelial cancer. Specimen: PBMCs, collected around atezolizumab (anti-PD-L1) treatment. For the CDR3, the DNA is TGTGCCAGCAGTAAGGGACAGGTTCGTAATGAGCAGTTCTTC. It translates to CASSKGQVRNEQFF.